Shown below are 19 T cell receptor beta chains from a single sample sequenced in a study of T cell responses to AZD1222 COVID-19 vaccine. The protocol was immunoSEQ multiplex PCR, while the TCRdb copy is restricted to in-frame clones and leaves out a portion. The sample contains 150,000 or so clones, more than 85% of which appear only once. The source was peripheral blood, collected 28 days after the second AZD1222 dose. These receptors all come from an adult who received the AZD1222 COVID-19 vaccine.

The chain couples TRBV7-3 to TRBJ1-1, with D hard to call. The CDR3 has 14 residues. With 3 bases removed from V and 3 bases from J, the gap between germline ends came to 11 bases. Germline CDR1 and CDR2: SGHTA and FQGTGA. In nucleotides, the CDR3 is TGTGCCAGCAGCTTTACCTTTGCGGACACTGAAGCTTTCTTT. Translated, it gives CASSFTFADTEAFF.

The CDR3 protein is CASSQDLPGADNSPLHF. In DNA form, the CDR3 reads TGCGCCAGCAGCCAAGATCTACCAGGCGCGGATAATTCACCCCTCCACTTT. This chain joins TRBV4-3 and TRBJ1-6, with D unresolved. Germline V lookup: CDR1 LGHNA, CDR2 YSLEER. This CDR3 comprises 17 residues. With 0 bases removed from V and 5 bases from J, the gap between germline ends came to 14 bases.

The chain couples TRBV7-2 to TRBJ1-5, with D perhaps matching TRBD1 (5 bases). Germline values: CDR1 SGHTA, CDR2 FQGNSA. The CDR3 spans 19 residues. Between the trimmed V and J ends, which lost 5 bases and 2 bases, there was a span of 25 bases. The CDR3 DNA sequence: TGTGCCAGCAGCCTGGTGTTATGGGGCCGTGGCCGAGGCAATCAGCCCCAGCATTTT. It codes for CASSLVLWGRGRGNQPQHF.

This chain uses TRBV2 with TRBJ1-5, with a tentative D call TRBD1 (6 bases). V was clipped by 5 bases and J by 3 bases, with 8 bases between them. The CDR3 covers 13 residues. From germline, CDR1 is SNHLY and CDR2 FYNNEI. The CDR3 DNA is TGTGCCAGCAGTACAGGGATCAATCAGCCCCAGCATTTT. Translating gives CASSTGINQPQHF.

V usage is TRBV5-1 and J usage is TRBJ2-3; D uncertain. The CDR3 covers 16 residues. CDR1 SGHRS and CDR2 YFSETQ come from the germline V gene. Trimming cost V 4 bases and J 0 bases, with 15 bases left between them. The CDR3 nucleotides read TGCGCCAGCAGCCCTCGAAACGCTAAGAGCACAGATACGCAGTATTTT. It is translated as CASSPRNAKSTDTQYF. Combining the CDR3 with reference TRBV5-1 and TRBJ2-3 gives the whole variable domain KAGVTQTPRYLIKTRGQQVTLSCSPISGHRSVSWYQQTPGQGLQFLFEYFSETQRNKGNFPGRFSGRQFSNSRSEMNVSTLELGDSALYLCASSPRNAKSTDTQYFGPGTRLTVL.

The V and J genes are TRBV7-9 and TRBJ1-2; a weak D match, TRBD1 (6 bases). V was trimmed by 5 bases and J by 4 bases, leaving 14 bases between them. This CDR3 is built from 14 residues. Looked up from germline, CDR1 is SEHNR and CDR2 is FQNEAQ (reference sequence). The CDR3 sequence is CASSAQGGPYGYTF. In DNA, the CDR3 is TGTGCCAGCAGCGCACAGGGAGGCCCCTATGGCTACACCTTC.

J is TRBJ1-2 and V is TRBV21-1; the D call in the table, TRBD1, was not verified against the DNA. TRBV21-1 is noted as a pseudogene. The CDR3 totals 16 residues. The DNA for the CDR3 is TGTGCCAGCAGCAGCACAAGGCGACAGGACCTCTATGGCTACACCTTC. Amino acid sequence: CASSSTRRQDLYGYTF.

The chain uses TRBV11-3 and TRBJ2-3; 7 bases fit TRBD2. There are 15 residues in the CDR3. Trimming at V came to 5 bases and at J to 2 bases, leaving 7 bases not matched to a gene. CDR1 is SGHNT and CDR2 is YENEEA in the germline V gene. In DNA form, the CDR3 reads TGTGCCAGCAGCCCGGGGGGACTGCTCACAGATACGCAGTATTTT. The encoded protein is CASSPGGLLTDTQYF.

This clone has a single count. The V and J genes are TRBV6-1 and TRBJ2-5; D not certain. Trimming shortened V by 2 bases and J by 12 bases, and 16 bases separated the two germline ends. The CDR3 has 13 amino acids. CDR1 is MNHNS, CDR2 SASEGT, per germline. CDR3 DNA: TGTGCCAGCAGTGAATTAGGGTTCATTGCTGAGTACTTC. It yields the protein CASSELGFIAEYF.

This clone was detected only once. The chain combines TRBV28 with TRBJ1-3, with no clear D. The V gene lost 2 bases and the J gene lost 0 bases, with 8 bases spanning the gap. CDR1 and CDR2 (germline): MDHEN, SYDVKM. The CDR3 totals 15 residues. The CDR3 region is CASSLTVHSGNTIYF. The CDR3 nucleotides are TGTGCCAGCAGTTTAACGGTCCACTCTGGAAACACCATATATTTT.

The chain is built from TRBV19 and TRBJ1-1; TRBD1 matches at 7 bases. Losses at the gene ends were 6 bases for V and 0 bases for J; bases not matched to a gene: 7. This CDR3 has 15 amino acids. Per the germline V gene, CDR1 is LNHDA and CDR2 is SQIVND (reference sequence). CDR3 in amino acids: CASRPRQGLNTEAFF. The CDR3 nucleotides read TGTGCCAGTAGACCGCGACAGGGTCTGAACACTGAAGCTTTCTTT.

The CDR3 sequence: CASSSGQGNSPLHF. In DNA form, the CDR3 reads TGTGCCAGCTCTTCGGGACAGGGTAATTCACCCCTCCACTTT. The chain has TRBV6-5 and TRBJ1-6; 9 bases are a match to TRBD1. The CDR3 runs 14 residues. Germline V gene data show CDR1 as MNHEY and CDR2 as SVGAGI. Trimming at V came to 8 bases and at J to 6 bases, leaving 5 bases not matched to a gene.

The chain carries TRBV28 and TRBJ2-3, with D maybe TRBD2 (6 bases). The CDR3 loop spans 15 amino acids. Trimming left V 2 bases short and J 1 base short, with 10 bases between. Germline CDR1 MDHEN, CDR2 SYDVKM. CDR3 in DNA: TGTGCCAGCAGTTTACGGGGACTGGGCACAGATACGCAGTATTTT. Translating it yields CASSLRGLGTDTQYF. Combining the CDR3 with reference TRBV28 and TRBJ2-3 gives the whole variable domain DVKVTQSSRYLVKRTGEKVFLECVQDMDHENMFWYRQDPGLGLRLIYFSYDVKMKEKGDIPEGYSVSREKKERFSLILESASTNQTSMYLCASSLRGLGTDTQYFGPGTRLTVL.

Note on this clone: Additional DNA sequences in this sample encode the identical CDR3. This chain links TRBV28 with TRBJ1-4; 9 bases fit TRBD1. Trimming at V came to 1 base and at J to 5 bases, leaving 2 bases not matched to a gene. CDR3 size: 15 residues. Germline CDR1 and CDR2: MDHEN and SYDVKM. This chain's CDR3 is CASSLLGTGNEKLFF. The CDR3 nucleotides read TGTGCCAGCAGTTTATTAGGGACAGGGAATGAAAAACTGTTTTTT.

V gene TRBV18 combines with J gene TRBJ2-7; 7 bases match TRBD1. Trimming removed 3 bases from V and 3 bases from J; junction bases left unmatched: 8. The CDR3 totals 15 residues. Germline CDR1 is KGHSH and CDR2 is LQKENI. Here the CDR3 reads CASSPSRQGNYEQYF. DNA for the CDR3: TGTGCCAGCTCACCGTCCCGACAGGGCAACTACGAGCAGTACTTC.

V and J are TRBV4-1 and TRBJ1-4, with a possible D match to TRBD1 (6 bases). V gave up 0 bases and J gave up 6 bases, with 17 bases separating them. This CDR3 spans 17 amino acids. CDR1 and CDR2 from the germline V gene are MGHRA and YSYEKL. The CDR3 DNA reads TGCGCCAGCAGCCAAGATCATGGGGGCGAAGTCTATGAAAAACTGTTTTTT. Translation gives CASSQDHGGEVYEKLFF.

V and J are TRBV28 and TRBJ2-5; 7 nucleotides line up with TRBD1. CDR1 is MDHEN, CDR2 SYDVKM, per germline. Trimming took 4 bases from V and 5 from J; bases not matched to a gene: 13. The CDR3 loop spans 16 amino acids. The DNA of the CDR3 is TGTGCCAGCAGTTCCCCCCGACAGGGATTGGAGGAGACCCAGTACTTC. It encodes CASSSPRQGLEETQYF.

The chain is built from TRBV28 and TRBJ2-2; D tentatively fits TRBD1 or TRBD2 (5 bases each). V was trimmed by 3 bases and J by 4 bases, leaving 9 bases between them. CDR3 length equals 14 residues. Germline CDR1 is MDHEN and CDR2 is SYDVKM. In DNA form, the CDR3 reads TGTGCCAGCAGTTTGAGAGGGGCCACCGGGGAGCTGTTTTTT. It translates to CASSLRGATGELFF.

Regarding this clone: At one end, the junction sequence differs from germline, possibly due to a read error. The chain combines TRBV4-1 with TRBJ2-7; 7 positions match TRBD2. The CDR3 runs to 16 residues. The V gene's germline CDR1 is MGHRA and CDR2 YSYEKL. The CDR3 here is CASSQDRREFSHEQYF. The DNA of the CDR3 is TGCGCCAGCAGCCAAGATAGGCGGGAGTTCTCCCACGAGCAGTACTTC.